This T cell receptor beta chain was recovered during a study of shared clonotypes between healthy human individuals (TCRdb year 2020). As for the study more broadly: A few men and two women, aged 18 to 49 years, made up the cohort. To increase sequencing depth and limit assay-specific biases, different laboratories used diverse techniques to prepare libraries and sequence TCR repertoires. Between about 0.8 and 9.5 billion PBMCs per donor were obtained by leukapheresis. For each donor, CD4 naive and CD4 memory were each given three plates, CD8 naive was given two plates, and CD8 memory was given one plate. The study deeply sequenced blood TCR repertoires of five healthy adults to estimate repertoire size and the extent of clonotype sharing between individuals.

Results and caveats for the whole study, not just this receptor: The small number of donors limited the genetic and exposure-history diversity represented. Only blood was sampled, and tissue TCR repertoires likely differ from those in blood. Higher generation probabilities were observed for clonotypes shared by all four sorted-subset donors than for non-shared clonotypes. Across a handful of donors, around 5% of naive CD4, roughly 3.4% of naive CD8, roughly 2.2% of memory CD4, and 0.4% to 0.45% of memory CD8 clonotypes were shared. Naive subsets generally had larger estimated clonotype richness than memory subsets. Even with the large sequencing depth, rarefaction of the sorted-subset datasets indicated that sequencing was incomplete. Based on pairwise subsampling, the degree of clonotype sharing among donors was expected to be affected by sequencing depth.

Points on this clone: The specificity of this receptor is unknown. Base qualities are not at hand, and no much larger clone is one base apart.

TCR CDR3 regions were amplified from genomic DNA by multiplex PCR using the deep immunoSEQ assay. Extracted genomic DNA from each cell subset was spread evenly across all wells of several immunoSEQ 96-well plates, with each plate serving as a replicate. Each replicate PCR for sorted subsets received around 210 ng genomic DNA, equal to roughly 30,000 T cell genomes. Purified libraries were measured with a Qubit 3.0 fluorometer, size-checked on a Bioanalyzer 2100, and measured again with the KAPA Library Quantification kit. A separate single-read 150-cycle Illumina NextSeq 550 flow cell was used to sequence each immunoSEQ 96-well plate. The original pipeline was this. Because the immunoSEQ output held only junctional sequences and lacked quality scores, the filtering could not match the filtering applied to full-length reads. Sequences were annotated with PyIR, a Python wrapper for IgBLAST v1.9, using IMGT germline references to assign V/J genes and CDR3. Reads were filtered out if the reads had weak V/J assignments (E-value above 1e-6), no CDR3, stop codons, out-of-frame junctions, or ambiguous translated residues. A V3J clonotype was defined by an identical inferred V gene, J gene, and CDR3 amino acid sequence. Percentage overlap between repertoires was calculated by dividing the number of shared unique clonotypes by the size of the smaller repertoire. Repertoire richness was assessed with RTK rarefaction, the Chao1 estimator, and Recon v2.1 estimates of unobserved clonotypes. Generation probabilities for all TCRbeta clonotypes obtained by the gDNA method from several donors were computed using OLGA. TCRdb took this table from immuneACCESS and kept in-frame rearrangements with V and J called. Such tables lack part of the clones; where checked against another copy, unresolved V genes explain under half of the gap, and the rest is unexplained. D and trimming were read from the DNA, whereas the V and J calls and clone size are those reported in that table. The sample table holds millions of clones, of which around 96% were seen once. The ten top clones hold 1.1% of the sample.

The CDR3 holds 13 amino acids from the cysteine to the phenylalanine. Only CDR3 DNA remains: 39 bases, in frame from the first base. CDR1 and CDR2 (SNHLY, FYNNEI) derive from the germline V gene. For this chain, trimming is 6 bases at the V end and 6 bases at the J end, and the number of junction bases without a gene match is 7. CD8 naive samples were obtained by positive selection for CCR7 among CD45RO-negative cells, yielding a CD45RA+CCR7+ population from which TemRA cells were excluded. The donors were healthy, HIV-negative adults with no recently reported acute infections or vaccinations. All donors were Caucasian adults living in Nashville, Tennessee, USA. After blood collection by leukapheresis, PBMCs were isolated using Ficoll-Histopaque density gradient centrifugation and then cryopreserved in the vapor phase of liquid nitrogen. Analytical flow cytometry was used to check the purity and quantity of each magnetically sorted T cell population. Genomic DNA was isolated from each sorted fraction and quantified by UV absorbance on a Nanodrop 2000c.

The V and J genes are TRBV2 and TRBJ2-7, with 8 middle bases fitting TRBD2. This receptor was taken from a man aged 18-30 years in good health. The specimen was naive CD8+ T cells sorted from blood. What the cell subset or site label conveys for this sample: CD45RA+CCR7+. The DNA sequence reads TGTGCCAGCAGCGGGCCGGGACTAGTCGAGCAGTACTTC. Translated, this gives CASSGPGLVEQYF.